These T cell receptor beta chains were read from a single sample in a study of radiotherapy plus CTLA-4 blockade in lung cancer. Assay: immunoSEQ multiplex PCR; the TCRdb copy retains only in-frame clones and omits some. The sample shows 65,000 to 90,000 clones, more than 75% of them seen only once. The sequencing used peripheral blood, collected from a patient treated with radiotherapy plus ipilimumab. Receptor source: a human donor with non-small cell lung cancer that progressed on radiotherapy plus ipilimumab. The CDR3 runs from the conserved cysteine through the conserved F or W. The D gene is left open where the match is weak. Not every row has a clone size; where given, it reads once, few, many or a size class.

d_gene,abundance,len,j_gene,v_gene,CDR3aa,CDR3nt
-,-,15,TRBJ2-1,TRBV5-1,CASSEPRGSYNEQFF,TGCGCCAGCAGCGAACCCCGCGGATCCTACAATGAGCAGTTCTTC
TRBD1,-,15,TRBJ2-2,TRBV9,CASSITETGSGELFF,TGTGCCAGCAGCATAACGGAGACAGGGTCCGGGGAGCTGTTTTTT
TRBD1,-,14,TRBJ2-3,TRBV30,CAWRNQGVGDTQYF,TGTGCCTGGAGAAACCAGGGGGTAGGAGATACGCAGTATTTT
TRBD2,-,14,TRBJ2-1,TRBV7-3,CASSSGTSSWEQFF,TGTGCCAGCAGCTCCGGGACTAGTTCATGGGAGCAGTTCTTC
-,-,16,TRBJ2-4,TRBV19,CASRTTRGTTKNIQYF,TGTGCCAGCAGGACCACCCGCGGGACCACCAAAAACATTCAGTACTTC
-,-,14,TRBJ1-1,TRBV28,CASSSAGANTEAFF,TGTGCCAGCAGTTCAGCAGGGGCGAACACTGAAGCTTTCTTT
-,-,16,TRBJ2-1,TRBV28,CASSGGGPVGYNEQFF,TGTGCCAGCAGTGGCGGTGGCCCTGTAGGCTACAATGAGCAGTTCTTC
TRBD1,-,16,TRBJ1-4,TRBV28,CASSSPGTGLAEKLFF,TGTGCCAGCAGTTCCCCCGGGACAGGGTTAGCCGAAAAACTGTTTTTT
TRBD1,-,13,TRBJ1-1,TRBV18,CASSGTGGTEAFF,TGTGCCAGCTCGGGGACAGGGGGCACTGAAGCTTTCTTT
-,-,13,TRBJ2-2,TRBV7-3,CASSLLGTGELFF,TGTGCCAGCAGCTTATTGGGTACCGGGGAGCTGTTTTTT
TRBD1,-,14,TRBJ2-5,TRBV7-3,CASSSGTGAETQYF,TGTGCCAGCAGCTCCGGGACAGGGGCCGAGACCCAGTACTTC
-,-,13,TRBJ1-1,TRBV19,CASSTVMNTEAFF,TGTGCCAGTAGTACGGTGATGAACACTGAAGCTTTCTTT
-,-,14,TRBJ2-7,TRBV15,CATSRDRPSYEQYF,TGTGCCACCAGCAGAGACCGACCTTCCTACGAGCAGTACTTC
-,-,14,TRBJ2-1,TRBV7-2,CASSLWREANEQFF,TGTGCCAGCAGCTTATGGAGGGAAGCGAATGAGCAGTTCTTC
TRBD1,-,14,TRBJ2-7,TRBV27,CASSLSGTAYEQYF,TGTGCCAGCAGTTTATCTGGGACAGCTTACGAGCAGTACTTC
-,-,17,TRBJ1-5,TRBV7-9,CASSSLTSVVQNQPQHF,TGTGCCAGCAGCTCCTTAACGTCTGTGGTACAGAATCAGCCCCAGCATTTT
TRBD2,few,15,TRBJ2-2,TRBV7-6,CASSWGLAGAGELFF,TGTGCCAGCAGCTGGGGACTAGCGGGAGCCGGGGAGCTGTTTTTT
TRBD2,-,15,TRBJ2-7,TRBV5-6,CASSFDSGRAGEQYF,TGTGCCAGCAGCTTTGATAGCGGGAGGGCCGGCGAGCAGTACTTC
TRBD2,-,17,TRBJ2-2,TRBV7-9,CASSPSALAENTGELFF,TGTGCCAGCAGCCCCTCGGCCCTAGCGGAGAACACCGGGGAGCTGTTTTTT
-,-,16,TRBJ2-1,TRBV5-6,CASSLLGSGSNNEQFF,TGTGCCAGCAGCCTCCTGGGTAGTGGCTCTAACAATGAGCAGTTCTTC
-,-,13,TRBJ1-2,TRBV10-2,CASSKDGYYGYTF,TGCGCCAGCAGTAAAGACGGGTACTATGGCTACACCTTC
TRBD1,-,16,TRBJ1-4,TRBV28,CASSILPGQGIEKLFF,TGTGCCAGCAGTATTCTACCGGGACAGGGCATTGAAAAACTGTTTTTT
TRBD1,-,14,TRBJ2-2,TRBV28,CASSPTGGFRELFF,TGTGCCAGCAGTCCAACAGGGGGCTTCCGGGAGCTGTTTTTT
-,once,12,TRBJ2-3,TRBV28,CASSYPTDTQYF,TGTGCCAGCAGTTACCCCACAGATACGCAGTATTTT
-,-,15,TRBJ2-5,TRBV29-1,CSVEEWGTGFKTQYF,TGCAGCGTTGAAGAATGGGGTACAGGGTTTAAGACCCAGTACTTC
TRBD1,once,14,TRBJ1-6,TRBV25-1,CASEEGQYNSPLHF,TGTGCCAGCGAGGAGGGACAGTATAATTCACCCCTCCACTTT
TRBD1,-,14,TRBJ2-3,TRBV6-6,CASSRDRSTDTQYF,TGTGCCAGCAGTCGGGACAGGAGCACAGATACGCAGTATTTT
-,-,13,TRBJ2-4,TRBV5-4,CAAGPKAKNIQYF,TGTGCCGCCGGCCCCAAAGCCAAAAACATTCAGTACTTC
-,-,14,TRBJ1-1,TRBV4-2,CASSQERSEVVAFF,TGTGCCAGCAGCCAAGAGAGGTCTGAAGTAGTAGCTTTCTTT
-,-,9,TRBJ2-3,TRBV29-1,CSQTDTQYF,TGCAGCCAGACAGATACGCAGTATTTT
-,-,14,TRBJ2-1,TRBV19,CASSMDRRRNEQFF,TGTGCCAGTAGTATGGACAGAAGACGCAATGAGCAGTTCTTC
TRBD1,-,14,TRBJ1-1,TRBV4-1,CASSQGRVQGEAFF,TGCGCCAGCAGCCAAGGGAGGGTACAGGGGGAAGCTTTCTTT
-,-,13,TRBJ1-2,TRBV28,CASNQGFGYGYTF,TGTGCCAGCAACCAGGGATTCGGCTATGGCTACACCTTC
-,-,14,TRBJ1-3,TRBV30,CARQVQGSGNTIYF,TGTGCCAGACAAGTTCAGGGCTCTGGAAACACCATATATTTT
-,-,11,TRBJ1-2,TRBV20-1,CSARTGWGHTF,TGCAGTGCTAGAACGGGATGGGGCCACACCTTC
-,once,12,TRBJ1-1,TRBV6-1,CASRGGNTEAFF,TGTGCCAGCAGAGGGGGGAACACTGAAGCTTTCTTT
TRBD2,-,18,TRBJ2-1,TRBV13,CASSTRLAGYRSYNEQFF,TGTGCCAGCAGCACACGACTAGCGGGTTACCGCTCCTACAATGAGCAGTTCTTC
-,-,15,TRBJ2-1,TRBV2,CASTLPGSSYNEQFF,TGTGCCAGCACCCTACCCGGGAGCTCCTACAATGAGCAGTTCTTC
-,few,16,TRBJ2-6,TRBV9,CASSVVNGAGANVLTF,TGTGCCAGCAGCGTAGTTAATGGGGCGGGGGCCAACGTCCTGACTTTC
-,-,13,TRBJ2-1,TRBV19,CASSIDKYNEQFF,TGTGCCAGTAGTATCGACAAGTACAATGAGCAGTTCTTC
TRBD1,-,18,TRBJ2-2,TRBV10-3,CAISERQLTGGNTGELFF,TGTGCCATCAGTGAGCGACAATTGACAGGGGGGAACACCGGGGAGCTGTTTTTT
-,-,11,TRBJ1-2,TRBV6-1,CASSEGVGYTF,TGTGCCAGCAGTGAAGGCGTAGGCTACACCTTC
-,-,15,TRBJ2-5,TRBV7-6,CASSLEPRPGETQYF,TGTGCCAGCAGCTTAGAACCCAGACCCGGAGAGACCCAGTACTTC
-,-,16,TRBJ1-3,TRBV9,CASSVVGGDSGNTIYF,TGTGCCAGCAGCGTAGTAGGTGGGGACTCTGGAAACACCATATATTTT
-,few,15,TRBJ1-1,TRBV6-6,CASSYSDSQNTEAFF,TGTGCCAGCAGTTACTCCGACAGTCAGAACACTGAAGCTTTCTTT
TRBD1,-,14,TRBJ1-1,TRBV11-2,CASSAGGWNTEAFF,TGTGCCAGCAGCGCAGGGGGGTGGAACACTGAAGCTTTCTTT
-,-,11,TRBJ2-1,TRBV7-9,CASSAQKIPFF,TGTGCCAGCAGCGCCCAAAAGATTCCGTTCTTC
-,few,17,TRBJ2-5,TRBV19,CASSIRTVKDPQETQYF,TGTGCCAGTAGTATCCGGACAGTAAAGGACCCCCAAGAGACCCAGTACTTC
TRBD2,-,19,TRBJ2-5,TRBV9,CASSPSAGAGGSFWETQYF,TGTGCCAGCAGCCCCTCGGCCGGAGCGGGAGGGTCGTTTTGGGAGACCCAGTACTTC
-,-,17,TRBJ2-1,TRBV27,CASSSTPAAYSYNEQFF,TGTGCCAGCAGTTCCACCCCAGCGGCATACTCCTACAATGAGCAGTTCTTC
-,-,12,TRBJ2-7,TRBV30,CAWSVPSREQYF,TGTGCCTGGAGTGTACCTAGCCGCGAGCAGTACTTC
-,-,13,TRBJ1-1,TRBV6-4,CASSVSMNTEAFF,TGTGCCAGCAGTGTCAGCATGAACACTGAAGCTTTCTTT